This T cell receptor beta chain originates from a study of immune evolution from preneoplasia to lung adenocarcinoma. In the study overall: HLA loss of heterozygosity: around 6.5% AIS, about 15% MIA, 30% to 35% ADC, none AAH.

This CDR3 has 15 residues. V gave up 2 bases and J gave up 2 bases; unmatched junction bases: 2. Germline V gene sequence: CDR1 SGHTA, CDR2 FQGTGA. Sequencing was performed with immunoSEQ multiplex PCR; in TCRdb, only in-frame clones are kept and a portion is missing. Among 5,500 to 7,500 clones, almost 80% were seen once, and the ten largest hold about 3%. With regard to this clone: No antigen is known for it.

Findings and limits, study-wide: Later-stage lesions seemingly showed higher T cell density and diversity than normal lung. Top clone frequencies peaked in normal lung, apparently declining through invasive adenocarcinoma.

The J gene is TRBJ2-1, the V gene TRBV7-3; 8 nucleotides line up with TRBD2. This receptor was taken from a person aged 55-85 years with lung adenocarcinoma. The source material was FFPE minimally invasive lung adenocarcinoma tissue. The CDR3 protein is CASSLDGRAYNEQFF. CDR3 in DNA: TGTGCCAGCAGCTTAGACGGGAGGGCCTACAATGAGCAGTTCTTC. Together with reference TRBV7-3 and TRBJ2-1, the CDR3 gives the full variable domain: GAGVSQTPSNKVTEKGKYVELRCDPISGHTALYWYRQSLGQGPEFLIYFQGTGAADDSGLPNDRFFAVRPEGSVSTLKIQRTERGDSAVYLCASSLDGRAYNEQFFGPGTRLTVL.